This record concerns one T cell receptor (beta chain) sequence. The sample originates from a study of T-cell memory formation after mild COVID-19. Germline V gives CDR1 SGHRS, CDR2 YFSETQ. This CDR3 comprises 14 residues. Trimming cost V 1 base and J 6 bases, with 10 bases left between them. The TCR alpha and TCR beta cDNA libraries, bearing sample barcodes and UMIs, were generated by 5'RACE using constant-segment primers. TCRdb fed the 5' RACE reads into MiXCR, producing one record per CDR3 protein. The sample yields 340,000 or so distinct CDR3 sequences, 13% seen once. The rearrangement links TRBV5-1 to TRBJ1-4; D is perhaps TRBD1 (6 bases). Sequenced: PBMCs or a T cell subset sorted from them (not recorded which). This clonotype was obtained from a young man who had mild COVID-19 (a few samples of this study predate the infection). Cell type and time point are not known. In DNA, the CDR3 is TGCGCCAGCAGCTTGTCCAGGGGAGATGAAAAACTGTTTTTT. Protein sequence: CASSLSRGDEKLFF.